This T cell receptor (beta chain) was retrieved from a study of cytotoxic CD8 clonotypes in ibrutinib-treated CLL. In the study overall: The patients comprised about a dozen relapsed/refractory and 15 treatment-naive cases, 17 to 18 IGHV unmutated. Sequencing produced an average of about 260,000 productive templates and under 100,000 productive rearrangements per sample.

The protocol was immunoSEQ multiplex PCR, while the TCRdb copy is restricted to in-frame clones and leaves out a portion. The data show some 200,000 clones, with 65% to 80% seen just once and 5.5% to 6% held by the top ten. Germline loops: CDR1 GTSNPN, CDR2 SVGIG (reference sequence). The V and J ends lost 2 bases and 3 bases respectively, with 5 bases between them. This CDR3 region has 12 residues. This sequence originates from a human donor with chronic lymphocytic leukemia. The sample here was PBMCs, taken after 12 months of ibrutinib treatment. The V call is TRBV30, the J call TRBJ1-3; D unresolved. CDR3 sequence reads: CAWSSGGNTIYF. CDR3 bases: TGTGCCTGGAGTAGCGGTGGAAACACCATATATTTT.